Included here is one T cell receptor beta chain sequence, with context. Sequencing was performed with immunoSEQ multiplex PCR; in TCRdb, only in-frame clones are kept and a portion is missing. The sample yields 95,000 to 100,000 clones, around 88% seen once. This CDR3 comprises 13 residues. Germline lookup yields CDR1 SGHTA and CDR2 FQGNSA. Trimming took 3 bases from V and 6 from J, leaving 12 bases between them. The sample belongs to a study of control samples from healthy donors and cancer patients. The gene calls are TRBV7-2 and TRBJ2-7; D is possibly TRBD1 (6 bases). The TCR comes from a man aged 25 to 40 in good health. The sample was blood. CDR3 region: CASSFRTGSEQYF. CDR3 nucleotides: TGTGCCAGCAGCTTCCGAACAGGGTCCGAGCAGTACTTC.